This T cell receptor beta chain was captured by sequencing in a study of T cells in narcolepsy. On this clone itself: Other DNA sequences in this sample translate to the same CDR3.

Produced via immunoSEQ multiplex PCR; TCRdb's table is partial and in-frame only. Of 27,000 or so clones listed, around 78% are singletons. After removal of 1 base from V and 7 bases from J, the junction contained 5 bases not matched to a gene. Germline V gene sequence: CDR1 KGHSH, CDR2 LQKENI. This CDR3 spans 15 amino acids. The clonotype originates from a human donor with narcolepsy. Source material: CD45RA- memory CD4+ T cells from PBMCs. The rearrangement uses TRBV18 and TRBJ1-1; 11 bases match TRBD1. In nucleotides, the CDR3 is TGTGCCAGCTCACCACTGGGACAGGGGGAGATTGAAGCTTTCTTT. Residues: CASSPLGQGEIEAFF.